This TCR beta chain was profiled in a study of T cells after yellow fever vaccination. Template switching with 5'RACE generated the TCR cDNA and added a universal primer site and UMIs. TCRdb itself ran the 5' RACE reads through MiXCR, one entry per CDR3 protein. The table lists 450,000 to 650,000 distinct CDR3 sequences, 20% to 25% of them singletons, with about 16% in the top ten. Overall study findings and caveats: The booster saw the reappearance of most primary-vaccination clones (96% CD4, 88% CD8). Contamination by abundant bulk-population clonotypes could be present in FACS-sorted repertoires.

The CDR3 spans 14 residues. Germline V gene sequence: CDR1 SEHNR, CDR2 FQNEAQ (reference sequence). V dropped 5 bases and J dropped 1 base, with 8 bases sitting between them. Of note for this clonotype: The antigen is not known.

The sample here was PBMCs, taken roughly 20 days after the first yellow fever vaccination. This TCR was sampled from a man younger than 35 who received the YFV17D yellow fever vaccine. The gene calls are TRBV7-9 and TRBJ2-2; D gene ambiguous. The DNA of the CDR3 is TGTGCCAGCAGCCTGTCCATGAACACCGGGGAGCTGTTTTTT. The encoded protein is CASSLSMNTGELFF.